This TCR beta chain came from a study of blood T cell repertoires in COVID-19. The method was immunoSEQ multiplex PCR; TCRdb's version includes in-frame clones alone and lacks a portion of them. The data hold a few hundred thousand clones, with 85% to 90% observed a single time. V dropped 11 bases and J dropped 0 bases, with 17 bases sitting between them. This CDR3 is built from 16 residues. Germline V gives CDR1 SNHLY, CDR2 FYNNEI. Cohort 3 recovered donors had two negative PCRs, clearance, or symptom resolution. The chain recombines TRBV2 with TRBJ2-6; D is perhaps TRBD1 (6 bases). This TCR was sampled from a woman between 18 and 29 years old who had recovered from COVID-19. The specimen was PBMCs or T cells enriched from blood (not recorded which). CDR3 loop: CADRDIRFSGANVLTF. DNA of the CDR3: TGTGCCGACCGGGACATCCGTTTCTCTGGGGCCAACGTCCTGACTTTC. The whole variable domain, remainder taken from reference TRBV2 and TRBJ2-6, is EPEVTQTPSHQVTQMGQEVILRCVPISNHLYFYWYRQILGQKVEFLVSFYNNEISEKSEIFDDQFSVERPDGSNFTLKIRSTKLEDSAMYFCADRDIRFSGANVLTFGAGSRLTVL.